The sequence of this T cell receptor beta chain was determined in a study of CD8 T cells in ankylosing spondylitis. This clonotype came up many times. No antigen is known for it. Quantitative 5'-RACE with molecular barcodes generated TCR beta libraries. In TCRdb, the 5' RACE reads were re-called with MiXCR into one record per CDR3 protein. The sample has over 200,000 distinct CDR3 sequences, about 10% seen once. The study's findings and limits: Apparently characteristic of ankylosing spondylitis blood was a TCR beta motif (fewer than 10 highly homologous variants). Earlier authors reported some of these motif variants in reactive arthritis synovial fluid and blood.

The CDR3 is made up of 13 amino acids. The V end lost 0 bases, the J end lost 7 bases, and 9 bases lay between the germline ends. The germline V gene encodes CDR1 LGHDT and CDR2 YNNKEL (reference sequence). The material sequenced was blood, either unsorted or a sorted T cell fraction (not recorded which). This TCR was sampled from a male donor with ankylosing spondylitis or in good health (not recorded which). The V call is TRBV3-1, the J call TRBJ1-1, with a weak D call TRBD1 (5 bases). The CDR3 reads CASSQEGVSEAFF. CDR3 in DNA: TGTGCCAGCAGCCAAGAGGGGGTCAGTGAAGCTTTCTTT.